What follows is one T cell receptor beta chain and its context. The entry originates in a study of blood T cell repertoires in COVID-19. This table comes from immunoSEQ multiplex PCR, and its TCRdb copy is limited to in-frame clones, with some not included. Found here are some 230,000 clones, around 83% of them singletons; the top ten hold just under 7.5%. V was cut by 3 bases and J by 5 bases, with 11 bases left in between. Germline lookup yields CDR1 MNHEY and CDR2 SMNVEV (reference sequence). There are 15 residues in the CDR3. The sequencing sample was made of peripheral blood. This TCR came from a woman aged 45 to 65 with acute or convalescent COVID-19. This chain uses TRBV27 with TRBJ1-6, with a tentative D call TRBD1 (6 bases). CDR3 loop: CASSFEGTNNSPLHF. The CDR3 nucleotides are TGTGCCAGCAGTTTTGAGGGGACAAATAATTCACCCCTCCACTTT.